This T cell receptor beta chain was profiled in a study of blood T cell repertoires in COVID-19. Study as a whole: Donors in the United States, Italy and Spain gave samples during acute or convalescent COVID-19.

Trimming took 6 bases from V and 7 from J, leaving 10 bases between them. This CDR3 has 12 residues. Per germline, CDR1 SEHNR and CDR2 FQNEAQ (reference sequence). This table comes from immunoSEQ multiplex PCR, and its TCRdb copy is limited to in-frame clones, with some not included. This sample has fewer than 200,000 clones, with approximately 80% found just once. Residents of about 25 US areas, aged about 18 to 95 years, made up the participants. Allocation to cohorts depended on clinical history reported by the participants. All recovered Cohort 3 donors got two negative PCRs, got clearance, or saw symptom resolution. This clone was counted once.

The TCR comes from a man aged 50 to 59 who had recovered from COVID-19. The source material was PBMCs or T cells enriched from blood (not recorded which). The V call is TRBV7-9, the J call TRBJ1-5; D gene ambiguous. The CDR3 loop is CASSNVQQPQHF. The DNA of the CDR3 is TGTGCCAGCAGTAACGTGCAGCAGCCCCAGCATTTT.